The 23 T cell receptor beta chains below come from one sample, sequenced in a study of T cell clonality in common variable immunodeficiency. Method: immunoSEQ multiplex PCR; TCRdb's copy keeps in-frame clones and lacks some. Listed for the sample are 50,000 or so clones, none seen a single time. The sample was peripheral blood mononuclear cells. These receptors were obtained from a person between 18 and 75 years old in good health.

This clone came up many times. From the germline J gene comes the end of the CDR3, since the read stops 3 residues before it. The V gene is TRBV5-8, the J gene TRBJ2-2, with a weak D call TRBD2 (6 bases). This CDR3 contains 14 residues. Germline CDR1 and CDR2: SGHTS and YDEGEE. V lost 0 bases, J lost 5 bases, and 8 bases lay in between. CDR3 loop: CASSLGLVTGELFF. Incomplete CDR3 DNA: TGTGCCAGCAGCTTGGGACTAGTGACCGGGGAG. Full variable domain (remainder filled in from reference TRBV5-8 and TRBJ2-2): EAGVTQSPTHLIKTRGQQATLRCSPISGHTSVYWYQQALGLGLQFLLWYDEGEERNRGNFPPRFSGRQFPNYSSELNVNALELEDSALYLCASSLGLVTGELFFGEGSRLTVL.

In its sample, this clone was seen many times. The CDR3 end falls 3 residues outside the read, so it is completed with the germline J gene. The rearrangement links TRBV7-6 to TRBJ2-5; TRBD2 matches at 8 bases. V trimming: 5 bases; J trimming: 1 base; junction bases outside the gene matches: 9. CDR3 size: 16 residues. Germline V lookup: CDR1 SGHVS, CDR2 FNYEAQ. CDR3 protein: CASSHPGLGFQETQYF. Incomplete CDR3 DNA: TGTGCCAGCAGCCATCCGGGACTAGGGTTCCAAGAGACC.

This clone came up many times. The junction shows a germline mismatch at one end, possibly a read error. Coverage ceases 3 residues before the CDR3 finishes, and the germline J gene fills in the end. The chain recombines TRBV5-5 with TRBJ2-3; the D gene is possibly TRBD2 (5 bases). Germline lookup yields CDR1 SGHKS and CDR2 YYEKEE (reference sequence). The CDR3 runs to 15 residues. The CDR3 DNA, read in part, is TGTGCCAGCAGTTTGGACGGGGAGAGGTCAGATACG. Translated: CASSLDGERSDT. The whole CDR3 sequence is CASSLDGERSDTQYF.

A few counts support this clone. Sequencing ends 3 residues short of the CDR3 end; the germline J gene provides the rest. The chain couples TRBV6-2 or TRBV6-3 to TRBJ2-3; maybe TRBD2 (6 bases). This CDR3 comprises 15 residues. Germline loops: CDR1 MNHEY, CDR2 SVGEGT. CDR3 region: CASSYPRRGKETQYF. The part of the CDR3 DNA that was read is TGTGCCAGCAGTTACCCCCGCCGGGGGAAGGAGACG.

There are many counts of this clone. Read data end 3 residues before the CDR3 end; the end is taken from the germline J gene. The chain couples TRBV10-3 to TRBJ2-5; TRBD1 agrees at 11 bases. Germline V lookup: CDR1 ENHRY, CDR2 SYGVKD. V gave up 4 bases and J gave up 5 bases; unmatched junction bases: 18. CDR3 size: 19 residues. The sequenced CDR3 bases are TGTGCCATCAGTGTTCGTCGGACAGGGGGCGCCCCGGGGGAGGAGACC. Protein: CAISVRRTGGAPGEET. The whole CDR3 reads CAISVRRTGGAPGEETQYF.

This clone was observed at least ten times. The CDR3 end is not reached by the read, which stops 3 residues before it; the germline J gene fills it in. The chain joins TRBV5-1 to TRBJ1-6; the match to TRBD1 covers 9 bases. Germline V gene sequence: CDR1 SGHRS, CDR2 YFSETQ. V lost 4 bases and J lost 6; bases outside the gene matches: 8. The CDR3 is 16 amino acids. The CDR3 bases that were read are TGCGCCAGCAGCACCCACCGGACAGGGGTTAATTCACCC. Protein product: CASSTHRTGVNSP. The complete CDR3 protein is CASSTHRTGVNSPLHF.

This clone was found many times. The read halts 3 residues ahead of the CDR3 end, with the missing end drawn from the germline J gene. J is TRBJ1-2 and V is TRBV7-2, with TRBD1 as a possible D gene (6 bases). V lost 5 bases to trimming and J lost 4 bases, with 11 bases between them. The CDR3 consists of 13 residues. The germline V gene has CDR1 SGHTA and CDR2 FQGNSA. CDR3 in amino acids: CASSHRVFYGYTF. The sequenced part of the CDR3 DNA is TGTGCCAGCAGCCACAGGGTTTTCTATGGC. The full variable domain, rest sourced from reference TRBV7-2 and TRBJ1-2, is GAGVSQSPSNKVTEKGKDVELRCDPISGHTALYWYRQSLGQGLEFLIYFQGNSAPDKSGLPSDRFSAERTGGSVSTLTIQRTQQEDSAVYLCASSHRVFYGYTFGSGTRLTVV.

This clone has ten or more counts. The sequenced fragment ends 3 residues before the CDR3 boundary, so the rest is inferred from the germline J gene. V usage is TRBV5-1 and J usage is TRBJ2-3; tentatively, D is TRBD1 (5 bases). Germline CDR1 reads SGHRS; CDR2 reads YFSETQ. The CDR3 runs to 15 residues. The V and J ends lost 0 bases and 2 bases respectively, with 10 bases between them. The covered CDR3 bases are TGCGCCAGCAGCTTGGAAGGGGCGTTCACAGATACG. Its protein is CASSLEGAFTDT. The full CDR3 sequence reads CASSLEGAFTDTQYF.

This clone was found many times. With the read ending 3 residues before the CDR3 end, the germline J gene is used to fill in that end. The V gene is TRBV30, the J gene TRBJ1-2, with 9 bases that match TRBD1. Germline CDR1 and CDR2: GTSNPN and SVGIG (reference sequence). This CDR3 contains 14 residues. The CDR3 here is CAWSLGQGWESYTF. CDR3 DNA, as far as it was read: TGTGCCTGGAGTCTGGGACAGGGTTGGGAGAGC. The whole variable domain, filled in from reference TRBV30 and TRBJ1-2, reads SQTIHQWPATLVQPVGSPLSLECTVEGTSNPNLYWYRQAAGRGLQLLFYSVGIGQISSEVPQNLSASRPQDRQFILSSKKLLLSDSGFYLCAWSLGQGWESYTFGSGTRLTVV.

This clone was seen ten or more times. Read data end 3 residues before the CDR3 end; the end is taken from the germline J gene. This chain uses TRBV20-1 with TRBJ1-1, with 7 bases that match TRBD1. Germline V CDR1 and CDR2: DFQATT, SNEGSKA (reference sequence). V gave up 4 bases and J gave up 4 bases; unmatched junction bases: 9. The CDR3 contains 14 residues. The CDR3 bases that were read are TGCAGTGCTAATGCAGGGGGTAGGGTCACTGAA. Protein sequence: CSANAGGRVTE. The CDR3 reads in full as CSANAGGRVTEAFF.

On this clone itself: The CDR3 goes on 3 residues after the read ends, and that part is filled in from the germline J gene. This chain connects TRBV7-9 to TRBJ1-2, with D uncertain. The CDR3 length is 12 residues. Per the germline V gene, CDR1 is SEHNR and CDR2 is FQNEAQ (reference sequence). The CDR3 sequence: CASSLGDSLYTF. The CDR3 bases that were read are TGTGCCAGCAGCTTAGGTGATAGCCTC. The full variable domain, rest sourced from reference TRBV7-9 and TRBJ1-2, is DTGVSQNPRHKITKRGQNVTFRCDPISEHNRLYWYRQTLGQGPEFLTYFQNEAQLEKSRLLSDRFSAERPKGSFSTLEIQRTEQGDSAMYLCASSLGDSLYTFGSGTRLTVV.

This clone has ten or more counts. The read ends 3 residues before the CDR3 terminus; that terminus is restored from the germline J gene. The chain has TRBV7-2 and TRBJ2-1, with D maybe TRBD1 (5 bases). Deletions cut 1 base from V and 2 bases from J, with 9 bases between. Per germline, CDR1 SGHTA and CDR2 FQGNSA. The CDR3 sequence is 15 residues long. The covered CDR3 bases are TGTGCCAGCAGCTTAGGGACAAGCCCCTACAATGAG. This gives the protein CASSLGTSPYNE. The full CDR3 sequence reads CASSLGTSPYNEQFF.

This clone has at least ten counts. The CDR3 end falls 3 residues outside the read, so it is completed with the germline J gene. The chain has TRBV11-2 and TRBJ1-1; the D is unclear. V was shortened by 1 base and J by 1 base, with 4 bases between the two germline ends. This CDR3 is built from 13 residues. CDR1 SGHAT and CDR2 FQNNGV come from the germline V gene. CDR3: CASSLARNTEAFF. The CDR3 bases that were read are TGTGCCAGCAGCTTAGCTCGGAACACTGAA.

This clone was counted many times. The observed sequence ends 3 residues before the CDR3 terminus, with the missing tail filled in from the germline J gene. The gene calls are TRBV2 and TRBJ2-2; D not certain. The CDR3 is 17 amino acids. Germline CDR1 reads SNHLY; CDR2 reads FYNNEI. Trimming left V 2 bases short and J 7 bases short, with 20 bases between. The part of the CDR3 DNA that was read is TGTGCCAGCAGTGAAATTCTTGCCACTCAAGGGCTCGGGGAG. Translating gives CASSEILATQGLGE. The whole CDR3 protein reads CASSEILATQGLGELFF.

The table lists this clone with many counts. The CDR3 end falls 3 residues outside the read, so it is completed with the germline J gene. The J gene is TRBJ1-6, the V gene TRBV4-1; 7 bases agree with TRBD1. CDR1 MGHRA and CDR2 YSYEKL come from the germline V gene. The V and J ends lost 4 bases and 8 bases, in that order; junction bases with no gene match: 5. This CDR3 region has 14 residues. CDR3 sequence reads: CASSPGTDYSPLHF. CDR3 DNA (partial): TGCGCCAGCAGCCCCGGGACAGACTATTCACCC.

This clone showed up many times. The read halts 3 residues ahead of the CDR3 end, with the missing end drawn from the germline J gene. J is TRBJ2-1 and V is TRBV12-3 or TRBV12-4, with D uncertain. V lost 5 bases and J lost 0, with 8 bases in between. CDR3 length: 14 amino acids. The CDR3: CASSKGSSYNEQFF. The DNA read from the CDR3 is TGTGCCAGCAGTAAGGGTAGCTCCTACAATGAG.

This clone was counted between two and nine times. The CDR3 goes on 3 residues after the read ends, and that part is filled in from the germline J gene. This rearrangement joins TRBV6-1 to TRBJ1-2; D is uncertain. CDR1 MNHNS and CDR2 SASEGT come from the germline V gene. The CDR3 extends over 13 amino acids. The covered CDR3 bases are TGTGCCAGCAGGGAACGGGGTCCCTACGAC. This encodes CASRERGPYD. The complete CDR3 sequence is CASRERGPYDYTF.

The table lists this clone with many counts. The sequenced fragment ends 3 residues before the CDR3 boundary, so the rest is inferred from the germline J gene. This rearrangement joins TRBV4-1 to TRBJ1-1; 11 positions match TRBD1. This CDR3 comprises 16 residues. Germline CDR1 MGHRA, CDR2 YSYEKL. The V segment lost 2 bases and the J segment 4 bases; nucleotides outside the gene matches: 6. The covered CDR3 bases are TGCGCCAGCAGCCAACAACCGGGACAGGGGGGCACTGAA. Protein product: CASSQQPGQGGTE. The entire CDR3 sequence reads CASSQQPGQGGTEAFF.

This clone came up many times. The DNA ends 3 residues before the CDR3 does, and the rest of the CDR3 is filled in from the germline J gene. This chain connects TRBV5-8 to TRBJ2-3; D is undetermined. CDR3 length: 12 residues. The V end lost 10 bases, the J end lost 6 bases, and 15 bases lay between the germline ends. Germline V gene sequence: CDR1 SGHTS, CDR2 YDEGEE. The CDR3 loop reads CALGRTRDTQYF. Partial CDR3 DNA: TGTGCCCTGGGCCGCACTCGGGATACG.

This clone showed up many times. The CDR3 DNA, read in part, is TGTGCCAGCAGCTTCGGGGTGGAGACC. This translates into CASSFGVET. The CDR3 as a whole reads CASSFGVETQYF. The chain links TRBV5-6 to TRBJ2-5; D may be TRBD2 (5 bases). The read is 3 residues too short to cover the CDR3 end, so that end is filled in from the germline J gene. There are 12 residues in the CDR3. Germline assignment: CDR1 SGHDT and CDR2 YYEEEE. Trimming removed 2 bases from V and 5 bases from J, with 7 bases in between.

Comment on this clone: The CDR3 end lies 3 residues beyond the end of the read and is filled in from the germline J gene. The chain has TRBV18 and TRBJ1-2; D gene ambiguous. Germline CDR1 KGHSH, CDR2 LQKENI. The CDR3 length is 16 residues. CDR3 DNA, as far as it was read: TGTGCCAGCTCACCGATGACGACTAGCTCCTACAATGAC. As protein: CASSPMTTSSYND. The CDR3 reads in full as CASSPMTTSSYNDYTF.

This clone was seen at least ten times. The read ends 3 residues before the CDR3 terminus; that terminus is restored from the germline J gene. The genes are TRBV5-4 and TRBJ1-4; 9 bases agree with TRBD1. The germline gives CDR1 SGHNT, CDR2 YYREEE (reference sequence). CDR3 size: 14 residues. CDR3 sequence: CASRTGVYNSPLFF. CDR3 DNA, as far as it was read: TGTGCCAGCCGGACAGGGGTCTATAATTCACCA.

At least ten counts were recorded for this clone. The read halts 3 residues ahead of the CDR3 end, with the missing end drawn from the germline J gene. The rearrangement uses TRBV13 and TRBJ2-1, with D tentatively TRBD2 (7 bases). CDR1 is PRHDT and CDR2 is FYEKMQ in the germline V gene (reference sequence). The CDR3 covers 15 residues. V gave up 5 bases and J gave up 0 bases, with 11 bases separating them. CDR3 bases read: TGTGCCAGCAGCGCCGGGGGGCTCTCCTACAATGAG. It is translated as CASSAGGLSYNE. The complete CDR3 protein is CASSAGGLSYNEQFF.